The present TCR beta chain was sequenced within a study of blood T cell repertoires in COVID-19. Study overall: In each case, the material was cDNA or gDNA derived from T cells, B-cell-depleted T cells, or PBMCs.

The CDR3 loop spans 14 amino acids. Deletions cut 4 bases from V and 7 bases from J, with 14 bases between. Germline lookup yields CDR1 MDHEN and CDR2 SYDVKM. The method was immunoSEQ multiplex PCR; TCRdb's version includes in-frame clones alone and lacks a portion of them. The repertoire holds more than 200,000 clones, with about 83% as singletons. The TCR sequence derives from a woman aged 45-59 years with acute or convalescent COVID-19. The chain links TRBV28 to TRBJ2-4, with a possible D match to TRBD1 (6 bases). Source material: peripheral blood. CDR3 DNA: TGTGCCAGCAGTTCCCAGGGGTCGGCCAACATTCAGTACTTC. Its translation: CASSSQGSANIQYF.